Reported below is one TCR beta chain. With 0 bases clipped from V and 2 bases from J, the junction kept 12 bases outside the gene matches. This CDR3 is built from 18 residues. From germline, CDR1 is LGHDT and CDR2 YNNKEL (reference sequence). This record belongs to a study of control samples from healthy donors and cancer patients. The method was immunoSEQ multiplex PCR; TCRdb's version includes in-frame clones alone and lacks a portion of them. The data show 25,000 to 30,000 clones, nearly 90% seen once. This sequence was found in a female donor with melanoma. Sample: formalin-fixed, paraffin-embedded tissue. The chain links TRBV3-1 (or the pseudogene TRBV3-2) to TRBJ2-5; 7 positions match TRBD1. CDR3 bases: TGTGCCAGCAGCCAAGAGCAAGGGGGCCCCCGGGTACAAGAGACCCAGTACTTC. Translated, it gives CASSQEQGGPRVQETQYF.